These 15 T cell receptor beta chains came from one sample sequenced in a study of beta chain features in type 1 diabetes (dated by TCRdb to between 2018 and 2020). Library preparation used the immunoSEQ multiplex PCR assay. All of the isolated RNA was reverse transcribed with the High Capacity cDNA Reverse Transcription Kit, so expressed TCRB transcripts were sequenced. TCRdb re-hosts the immuneACCESS table, in-frame sequences only. Its copies lack some clones; in the studies checked, an unresolved V gene accounts for under half of them, and the cause for the rest is not known. This sample lists under 350,000 clones; 8% were detected once. More than 0.9% of the sample belongs to the ten largest clones. Source material: central memory CD4+ T cells from blood. Receptors originate from a woman aged 18-29 years in good health.

A note on this clone: Different DNA sequences within this sample yield the same CDR3. V and J are TRBV18 and TRBJ1-1; D remains ambiguous. The CDR3 length is 13 residues. Germline assignment: CDR1 KGHSH and CDR2 LQKENI. The V end lost 3 bases, the J end lost 1 base, and 6 bases lay between the germline ends. This chain's CDR3 is CASSPSKNTEAFF. For the CDR3, the DNA is TGTGCCAGCTCACCCAGCAAGAACACTGAAGCTTTCTTT.

The chain combines TRBV5-1 with TRBJ2-3, with D possibly matching TRBD2 (6 bases). Trimming took 1 base from V and 0 from J, leaving 12 bases between them. The CDR3 covers 16 residues. CDR1 and CDR2 from the germline V gene are SGHRS and YFSETQ. The DNA for the CDR3 is TGCGCCAGCAGCTTGACCGGGGGAGTTAGCACAGATACGCAGTATTTT. Residues: CASSLTGGVSTDTQYF.

This sequence joins TRBV11-2 and TRBJ2-3; possible D gene TRBD2, 5 bases. This CDR3 is 15 amino acids long. Trimming took off 1 base at V and 0 bases at J, with 8 bases between the two ends. Germline V gene data show CDR1 as SGHAT and CDR2 as FQNNGV. The CDR3 DNA reads TGTGCCAGCAGCTTAGTAGCGCTTAGCACAGATACGCAGTATTTT. The encoded protein is CASSLVALSTDTQYF.

This clone occurred a few times. The rearrangement links TRBV30 to TRBJ1-1; the D is unclear. CDR1 GTSNPN and CDR2 SVGIG come from the germline V gene (reference sequence). The CDR3 totals 12 residues. Deletions cut 4 bases from V and 1 base from J, with 7 bases between. CDR3 bases: TGTGCCTGGAAGAAGGGGAACACTGAAGCTTTCTTT. This sequence encodes CAWKKGNTEAFF.

The V gene is TRBV6-5, the J gene TRBJ2-1; the D call may be TRBD1 or TRBD2 (6 bases each). CDR1 and CDR2 from the germline V gene are MNHEY and SVGAGI. Trimming stripped 6 bases from V and 9 bases from J, with 15 bases between. The CDR3 contains 13 residues. The CDR3 protein is CASRPGKGGEQFF. The CDR3, as DNA: TGTGCCAGCAGACCAGGGAAGGGGGGTGAGCAGTTCTTC.

This clone was picked up a small number of times. The chain has TRBV7-2 and TRBJ2-7; 9 nucleotides match TRBD2. Trimming removed 6 bases from V and 4 bases from J; junction bases left unmatched: 10. The CDR3 loop spans 15 amino acids. The germline CDR1 and CDR2 sequences are SGHTA and FQGNSA. CDR3 residues: CASSRKAGGPYEQYF. The CDR3 DNA reads as TGTGCCAGCAGTCGAAAAGCGGGAGGACCATACGAGCAGTACTTC.

This clone has at least ten counts. The chain combines TRBV7-8 with TRBJ1-1; D is unresolved. V gave up 3 bases and J gave up 5 bases, with 13 bases separating them. The length of the CDR3 is 14 residues. Germline V gives CDR1 SGHVS, CDR2 FQNEAQ. CDR3: CASSFGVTRTEAFF. The CDR3, as DNA: TGTGCCAGCAGCTTTGGGGTCACGAGGACTGAAGCTTTCTTT.

This clone appeared a few times. The chain employs TRBV2 and TRBJ1-1; the D is unclear. V shed 4 bases and J shed 0 bases, with 6 bases lying between them. This CDR3 is built from 13 residues. Per germline, CDR1 SNHLY and CDR2 FYNNEI. CDR3 bases: TGTGCCAGCAGTGTTGTGATGAACACTGAAGCTTTCTTT. Its translation is CASSVVMNTEAFF.

This chain joins TRBV6-6 and TRBJ2-3; 7 nucleotides agree with TRBD1. This CDR3 has 14 amino acids. In germline, CDR1 is MNHNY, CDR2 SVGAGI (reference sequence). V was clipped by 8 bases and J by 3 bases; unmatched bases: 8. CDR3 sequence reads: CASSTTGLTDTQYF. CDR3 DNA: TGTGCCAGCTCGACGACAGGGTTAACAGATACGCAGTATTTT.

The V call is TRBV5-4, the J call TRBJ2-3; D gene unclear. CDR3 length equals 13 residues. Trimming removed 0 bases at V and 2 bases at J, with 4 bases between. The V gene's germline CDR1 is SGHNT and CDR2 YYREEE (reference sequence). CDR3 region: CASSLVATDTQYF. CDR3 in DNA: TGTGCCAGCAGCTTGGTAGCCACAGATACGCAGTATTTT.

The chain couples TRBV20-1 to TRBJ2-1; D may correspond to TRBD1 or TRBD2 (5 bases each). This CDR3 spans 11 amino acids. Germline V lookup: CDR1 DFQATT, CDR2 SNEGSKA (reference sequence). Trimming removed 3 bases at V and 10 bases at J, with 10 bases between. The CDR3: CSASRGSEQFF. The CDR3 bases are TGCAGTGCTAGTCGGGGCTCCGAGCAGTTCTTC.

This clone was counted between two and nine times. The rearrangement links TRBV7-9 to TRBJ1-2, with 11 positions matching TRBD1. The CDR3 extends over 14 amino acids. Trimming at V came to 3 bases and at J to 9 bases, leaving 6 bases not matched to a gene. CDR1 and CDR2 (germline): SEHNR, FQNEAQ (reference sequence). The chain's CDR3 is CASSFGTGGRSYTF. The CDR3 nucleotides are TGTGCCAGCAGCTTTGGGACAGGGGGTCGTAGCTACACCTTC.

This clone appeared a few times. The rearrangement uses TRBV7-2 and TRBJ1-6; D gene ambiguous. CDR3 size: 14 residues. Germline V gene lookup returns CDR1 SGHTA and CDR2 FQGNSA. V was clipped by 1 base and J by 13 bases, with 14 bases between them. The CDR3 bases are TGTGCCAGCAGCTTAGAAAGCGGGCCTCTGCCCCTCCACTTT. Protein product: CASSLESGPLPLHF.

The chain recombines TRBV7-3 with TRBJ2-1; no reliable D call. Germline-derived CDR1 and CDR2 are SGHTA and FQGTGA. The CDR3 totals 15 residues. V was cut by 0 bases and J by 10 bases, with 16 bases left in between. CDR3 in DNA: TGTGCCAGCAGCTTAACAGGTTCATCAGCAGGAGAGCAGTTCTTC. This codes for CASSLTGSSAGEQFF.

This clone was seen more than once but under ten times. The chain recombines TRBV11-3 with TRBJ2-3; D gene uncertain. The CDR3 is 12 residues long. V gave up 10 bases and J gave up 4 bases, with 12 bases separating them. Per the germline V gene, CDR1 is SGHNT and CDR2 is YENEEA. This chain's CDR3 is CATQRRADTQYF. In DNA, the CDR3 is TGTGCCACCCAAAGACGGGCAGATACGCAGTATTTT.